This T cell receptor beta chain originates from a study of blood T cell repertoires in COVID-19. Study overall: PBMCs, B-cell-depleted T cells, or T cells were the source of the cDNA or gDNA that made up the material.

This clone qualifies as medium-sized. Germline V lookup: CDR1 MDHEN, CDR2 SYDVKM. The V end lost 1 base, the J end lost 0 bases, and 6 bases lay between the germline ends. CDR3 length: 14 residues. Per the authors' pipeline: Cell counts per sample came from amplifying reference gene primers. Produced via immunoSEQ multiplex PCR; TCRdb's table is partial and in-frame only. V and J calls plus clone size are reproduced from that table; the DNA served to infer D and trimming. The data hold about 36,000 clones, with around nine tenths observed a single time. This chain joins TRBV28 and TRBJ2-5, with TRBD2 as a possible D gene (5 bases). What was sequenced was peripheral blood. The clonotype originates from a human donor in a cohort sampled during active COVID-19. In nucleotides, the CDR3 is TGTGCCAGCAGTTTATACGGGGACCAAGAGACCCAGTACTTC. The encoded protein is CASSLYGDQETQYF.